What follows are 10 T cell receptor beta chains derived from one specimen sequenced in a study of CXCR3-negative and CXCR3-positive naive CD8 T cells. Points from the study as a whole: Relative to CXCR3-negative naive cells, CXCR3-positive naive cells had more hydrophobic TRB CDR3s.

These TCRs are of unknown antigen specificity. TRB cDNA was prepared as libraries by UMI-labeled 5' RACE. Each CDR3 protein gets one entry in TCRdb, which reprocessed the 5' RACE reads and gives no DNA. With tens of thousands of distinct CDR3 sequences in the sample, the ten largest clones hold 0.82%. Sequenced input: naive CXCR3+ CD8+ T cells from blood. Subset given: CD45RO-CCR7+CD27+CD95- naive CD8+ T cells expressing CXCR3 (TNR3+). The receptors were gathered from a human donor in good health. Some clones in this sample may be carry-over from other donors' samples.

The rearrangement uses TRBV28 and TRBJ2-1. The CDR3 extends over 13 amino acids. CDR1 is MDHEN, CDR2 SYDVKM, per germline. The CDR3 reads CASSGYLDNEQFF.

The V and J genes are TRBV29-1 and TRBJ1-1; TCRdb proposes TRBD1, but this gene call is untestable without DNA. CDR3 length: 14 residues. Germline V lookup: CDR1 SQVTM, CDR2 ANQGSEA. CDR3 in amino acids: CGVEYGTGNTEAFF.

This chain joins TRBV15 and TRBJ2-3; the TCRdb D gene call, TRBD1, has no DNA to confirm it. CDR1 and CDR2 (germline): LNHNV, YYDKDF (reference sequence). CDR3 length: 16 residues. The CDR3 reads CATSRGQGGNTDTQYF.

The chain joins TRBV27 to TRBJ2-5; absent DNA, TCRdb's TRBD1 call cannot be checked. This CDR3 has 14 amino acids. From germline, CDR1 is MNHEY and CDR2 SMNVEV (reference sequence). CDR3 loop: CASSQTGGWETQYF.

J is TRBJ2-5 and V is TRBV27; TCRdb outputs TRBD1, but without DNA this stays unchecked. CDR3 size: 14 residues. Looked up from germline, CDR1 is MNHEY and CDR2 is SMNVEV (reference sequence). The CDR3 spells CASSWGRYQETQYF.

This chain uses TRBV6-2 or TRBV6-3 with TRBJ2-7; TCRdb indicates TRBD1, and absent DNA this call remains unverified. Germline loops: CDR1 MNHEY, CDR2 SVGEGT. This CDR3 region has 12 residues. CDR3 region: CASSSPAHEQYF.

This chain joins TRBV4-1 and TRBJ2-1; TCRdb picks TRBD1, but there is no DNA to check that call. There are 13 residues in the CDR3. Per germline, CDR1 MGHRA and CDR2 YSYEKL. CDR3 amino acids: CASSLLPGNEQFF.

The V and J genes are TRBV7-8 and TRBJ2-1. This CDR3 has 12 amino acids. The germline V gene has CDR1 SGHVS and CDR2 FQNEAQ. CDR3 residues: CASSLDVDEQFF.

The rearrangement links TRBV28 to TRBJ1-5. The CDR3 has 13 residues. The V gene's germline CDR1 is MDHEN and CDR2 SYDVKM. The CDR3 region is CASGTYQDQPQHF.

The chain uses TRBV3-1 and TRBJ2-7; TCRdb's assignment of TRBD1 cannot be checked, as there is no DNA. The CDR3 is made up of 16 amino acids. CDR1 and CDR2 from the germline V gene are LGHDT and YNNKEL (reference sequence). The CDR3 sequence is CASSQTPEGHSYEQYF.